The rows below give T cell receptor beta chains drawn from one sample of a study of T cell responses to AZD1222 COVID-19 vaccine. Data came from immunoSEQ multiplex PCR; TCRdb stores just in-frame clones and leaves some out. Of approximately 120,000 clones listed, about nine tenths are singletons. The sequences come from peripheral blood, collected on day 0 of AZD1222 vaccination. Receptors originate from an adult in good health. The CDR3 runs from the conserved cysteine through the conserved F or W.

j_call,v_call,cdr3_aa
TRBJ2-3,TRBV7-2,CASSGGADTQYF
TRBJ2-1,TRBV11-3,CASSRQGAGEQFF
TRBJ2-7,TRBV7-3,CASSLGDRIGEQYF
TRBJ1-6,TRBV7-4,CASSPRFHGYREGAYNSPLHF
TRBJ1-1,TRBV7-2,CASSPHREVTEAFF
TRBJ1-4,TRBV28,CASMAGVTEKLFF
TRBJ2-7,TRBV3-1/TRBV3-2,CASSRTAPPDYEQYF
TRBJ2-7,TRBV4-1,CASSQDGGLAPEQYF
TRBJ1-5,TRBV6-5,CASGRINQPQHF
TRBJ1-6,TRBV9,CASSVGDSRNSPLHF
TRBJ2-3,TRBV5-3,CARGWAGAFTDTQYF
TRBJ1-5,TRBV25-1,CASRPGGRGRVSNQPQHF
TRBJ2-3,TRBV25-1,CASSNGGESTDTQYF
TRBJ2-6,TRBV2,CASSENVSGANVLTF
TRBJ1-6,TRBV19,CASSIGGPTLRAYNSPLHF
TRBJ1-2,TRBV18,CASSPGRGPNYGYTF
TRBJ2-2,TRBV7-2,CASSQRGLANTGELFF
TRBJ2-7,TRBV29-1,CSVGASGSGNEQYF
TRBJ2-3,TRBV7-9,CASSLALTGSDTQYF
TRBJ2-3,TRBV4-3,CASSPYVTGGRGTQYF
TRBJ2-7,TRBV4-1,CASSQKSPDYEQYF
TRBJ1-1,TRBV29-1,CSVEKGTNTEAFF
TRBJ2-1,TRBV6-5,CASRPSGGYNEQFF
TRBJ1-4,TRBV10-3,CAIGGSATNEKLFF
TRBJ1-3,TRBV28,CASSFPGTGSGNTIYF
TRBJ2-7,TRBV10-3,CAIRTGDTYEQYF
TRBJ1-1,TRBV6-1,CASSEWRTGRVNTEAFF
TRBJ2-7,TRBV28,CASSTPGQGEYFPYEQYF
TRBJ2-1,TRBV29-1,CSAIAGGSYNEQFF
TRBJ2-1,TRBV20-1,CSASRGLAGGNSYNEQFF
TRBJ2-5,TRBV29-1,CSVHRDGQETQYF
TRBJ2-5,TRBV7-2,CASRLTVGETQYF
TRBJ2-5,TRBV14,CASSQGLLAGQETQYF
TRBJ2-1,TRBV7-9,CARGNLAGSEQFF
TRBJ1-6,TRBV9,CASRAATGPLHF
TRBJ2-1,TRBV4-3,CASSRNPYNEQFF
TRBJ1-1,TRBV28,CASRDRDVMNTEAFF
TRBJ2-7,TRBV27,CASRRPGLAEPYEQYF
TRBJ2-5,TRBV5-8,CASSWGQGARGVETQYF
TRBJ2-3,TRBV5-8,CASSLDGLQNTQYF
TRBJ2-2,TRBV24-1,CATSDSGGPHTGELFF
TRBJ1-3,TRBV4-3,CASSQDRGPGNTIYF
TRBJ1-5,TRBV7-2,CASSLDGSQPQHF
TRBJ2-7,TRBV28,CASSSGRVLYEQYF
TRBJ2-7,TRBV28,CASSSSSGRVFEQYF
TRBJ2-3,TRBV2,CASTLAGTTDTQYF
TRBJ1-5,TRBV6-6,CASSSTGIQPQHF
TRBJ1-1,TRBV12-3/TRBV12-4,CASSLGGGTEAFF
TRBJ2-3,TRBV24-1,CATSDPGSGRDTQYF
TRBJ2-1,TRBV7-2,CASSLAGTAHNEQFF
TRBJ2-3,TRBV5-1,CASSLTVDSTDTQYF
TRBJ1-1,TRBV6-2/TRBV6-3,CASSYAWESTEAFF
TRBJ1-6,TRBV30,CAWSVTGGNSPLHF
TRBJ1-1,TRBV15,CATSREPGSEAFF
TRBJ2-3,TRBV28,CASSFQGSTDTQYF
TRBJ2-3,TRBV9,CASSVEADTQYF
TRBJ1-1,TRBV5-1,CASSPDRGRTEAFF
TRBJ2-7,TRBV28,CASSKGPNYEQYF
TRBJ2-1,TRBV19,CASSTDRVSSYNEQFF